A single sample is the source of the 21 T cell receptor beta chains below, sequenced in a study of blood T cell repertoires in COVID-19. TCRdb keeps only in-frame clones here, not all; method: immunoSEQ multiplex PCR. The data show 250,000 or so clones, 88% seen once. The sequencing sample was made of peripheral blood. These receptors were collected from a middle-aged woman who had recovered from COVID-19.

The CDR3 DNA sequence: TGTGCCAGCAGCCGGCCCCGACAGTTGGGGACTGAAGCTTTCTTT. This gives the protein CASSRPRQLGTEAFF. V and J are TRBV5-5 and TRBJ1-1, with a weak D call TRBD1 (5 bases). V was trimmed by 4 bases and J by 5 bases, leaving 18 bases between them. Germline V gene data show CDR1 as SGHKS and CDR2 as YYEKEE (reference sequence). The CDR3 runs to 15 residues.

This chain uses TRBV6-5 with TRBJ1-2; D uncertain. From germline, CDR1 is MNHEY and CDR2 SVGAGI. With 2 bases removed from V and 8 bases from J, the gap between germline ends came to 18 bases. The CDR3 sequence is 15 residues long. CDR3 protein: CASSYLGKGSGGYTF. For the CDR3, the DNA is TGTGCCAGCAGTTACCTGGGGAAAGGGAGTGGGGGCTACACCTTC.

CDR3 in DNA: TGTGCCAGTAGTATCGGACAGGGGCAGCAAGAGACCCAGTACTTC. Translating it yields CASSIGQGQQETQYF. V usage is TRBV19 and J usage is TRBJ2-5; TRBD1 matches at 9 bases. The germline gives CDR1 LNHDA, CDR2 SQIVND (reference sequence). The ends lost 3 bases at V and 2 bases at J; junction bases unmatched: 4. This CDR3 region has 15 residues.

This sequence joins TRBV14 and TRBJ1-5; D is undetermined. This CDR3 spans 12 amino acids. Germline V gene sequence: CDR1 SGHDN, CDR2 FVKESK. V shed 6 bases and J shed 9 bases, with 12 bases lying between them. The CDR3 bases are TGTGCCAGCAGTCCCAGTGTTGGGCCCCAGCATTTT. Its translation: CASSPSVGPQHF.

This chain's CDR3 is CASSPQGARGTEAFF. The CDR3 bases are TGTGCCAGCAGCCCACAGGGGGCCAGGGGCACTGAAGCTTTCTTT. This chain joins TRBV7-9 and TRBJ1-1; 9 bases are a match to TRBD1. The germline CDR1 and CDR2 sequences are SEHNR and FQNEAQ (reference sequence). The V segment lost 5 bases and the J segment 4 bases; nucleotides outside the gene matches: 8. The CDR3 is 15 residues long.

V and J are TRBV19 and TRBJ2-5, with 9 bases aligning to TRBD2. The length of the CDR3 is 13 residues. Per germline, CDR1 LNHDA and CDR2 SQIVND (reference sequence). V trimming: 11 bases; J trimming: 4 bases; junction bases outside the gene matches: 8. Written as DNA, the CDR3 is TGTGCCTCGGGCGCGGGAGGGGGAGAGACCCAGTACTTC. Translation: CASGAGGGETQYF.

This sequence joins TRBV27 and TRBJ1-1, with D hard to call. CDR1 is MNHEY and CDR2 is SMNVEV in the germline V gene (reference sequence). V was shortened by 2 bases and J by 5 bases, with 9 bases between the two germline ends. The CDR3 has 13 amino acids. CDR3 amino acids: CASSLTGGTEAFF. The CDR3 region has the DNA TGTGCCAGCAGTTTAACCGGAGGAACTGAAGCTTTCTTT.

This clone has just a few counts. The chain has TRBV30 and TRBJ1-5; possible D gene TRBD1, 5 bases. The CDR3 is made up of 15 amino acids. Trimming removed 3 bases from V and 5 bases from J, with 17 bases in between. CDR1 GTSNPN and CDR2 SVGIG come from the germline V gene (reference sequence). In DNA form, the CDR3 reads TGTGCCTGGAGCCCCACCCGACAGACCTATCAGCCCCAGCATTTT. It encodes CAWSPTRQTYQPQHF.

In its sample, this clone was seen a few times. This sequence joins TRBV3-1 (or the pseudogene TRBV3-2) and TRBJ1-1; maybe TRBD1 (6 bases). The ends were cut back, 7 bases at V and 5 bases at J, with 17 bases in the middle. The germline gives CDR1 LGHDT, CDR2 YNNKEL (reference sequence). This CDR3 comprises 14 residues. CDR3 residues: CASTQRGARTEAFF. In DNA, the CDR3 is TGTGCCAGCACCCAGCGGGGGGCGCGGACTGAAGCTTTCTTT.

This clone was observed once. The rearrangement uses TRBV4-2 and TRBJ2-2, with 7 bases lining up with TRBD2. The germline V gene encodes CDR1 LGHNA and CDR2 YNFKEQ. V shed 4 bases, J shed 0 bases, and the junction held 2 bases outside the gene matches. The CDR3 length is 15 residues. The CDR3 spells CASSPAGTNTGELFF. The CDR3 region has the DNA TGTGCCAGCAGCCCAGCGGGGACGAACACCGGGGAGCTGTTTTTT.

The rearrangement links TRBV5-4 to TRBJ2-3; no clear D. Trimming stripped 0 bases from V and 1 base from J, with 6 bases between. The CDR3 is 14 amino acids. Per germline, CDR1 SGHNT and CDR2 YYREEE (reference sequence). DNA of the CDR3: TGTGCCAGCAGCTTGGGGAGCGGCACAGATACGCAGTATTTT. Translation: CASSLGSGTDTQYF.

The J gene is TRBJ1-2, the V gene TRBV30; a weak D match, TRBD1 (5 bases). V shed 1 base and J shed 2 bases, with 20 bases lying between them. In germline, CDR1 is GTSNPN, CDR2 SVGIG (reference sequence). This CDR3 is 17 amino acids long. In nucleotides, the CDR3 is TGTGCCTGGAGTGGAGGGACTCGGGGTCGGGGCAACTATGGCTACACCTTC. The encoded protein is CAWSGGTRGRGNYGYTF.

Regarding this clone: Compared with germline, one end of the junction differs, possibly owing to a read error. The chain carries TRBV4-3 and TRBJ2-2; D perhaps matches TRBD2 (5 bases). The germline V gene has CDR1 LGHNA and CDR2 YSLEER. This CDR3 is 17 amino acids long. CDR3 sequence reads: CASSQDLISLNTGELVF. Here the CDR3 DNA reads TGCGCCAGCAGCCAAGATCTCATTAGTTTGAACACCGGGGAGCTGGTTTTT.

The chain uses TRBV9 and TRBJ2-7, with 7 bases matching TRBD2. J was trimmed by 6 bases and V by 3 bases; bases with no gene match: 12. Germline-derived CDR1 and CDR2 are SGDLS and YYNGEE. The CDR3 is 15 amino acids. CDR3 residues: CASSGGVSSGSEQYF. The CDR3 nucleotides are TGTGCCAGCAGCGGAGGGGTGTCTAGCGGTAGCGAGCAGTACTTC.

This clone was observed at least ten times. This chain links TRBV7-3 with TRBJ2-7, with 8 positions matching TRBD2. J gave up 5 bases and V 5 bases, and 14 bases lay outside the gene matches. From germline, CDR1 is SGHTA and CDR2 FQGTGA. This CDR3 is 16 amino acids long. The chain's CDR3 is CASSPTGGAGAHEQYF. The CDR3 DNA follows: TGTGCCAGCAGCCCCACGGGGGGGGCAGGAGCCCACGAGCAGTACTTC.

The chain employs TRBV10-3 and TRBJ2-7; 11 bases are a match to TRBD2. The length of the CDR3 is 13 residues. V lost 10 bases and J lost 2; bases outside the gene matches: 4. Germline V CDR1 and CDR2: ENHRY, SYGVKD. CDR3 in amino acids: CATRLAGPYEQYF. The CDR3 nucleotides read TGTGCCACCAGACTAGCGGGACCCTACGAGCAGTACTTC.

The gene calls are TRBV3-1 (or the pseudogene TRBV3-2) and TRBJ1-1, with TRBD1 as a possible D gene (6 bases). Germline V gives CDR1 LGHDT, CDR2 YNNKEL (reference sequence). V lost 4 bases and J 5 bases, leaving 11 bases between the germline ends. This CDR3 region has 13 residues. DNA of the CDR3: TGTGCCAGCAGCCCCCCAGGGGTAACTGAAGCTTTCTTT. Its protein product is CASSPPGVTEAFF.

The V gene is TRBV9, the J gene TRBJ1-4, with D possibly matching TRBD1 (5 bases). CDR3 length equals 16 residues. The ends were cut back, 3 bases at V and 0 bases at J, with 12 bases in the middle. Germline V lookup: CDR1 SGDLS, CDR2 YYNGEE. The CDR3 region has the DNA TGTGCCAGCAGCGCCACTCGGGGGGCAACTAATGAAAAACTGTTTTTT. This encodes CASSATRGATNEKLFF.

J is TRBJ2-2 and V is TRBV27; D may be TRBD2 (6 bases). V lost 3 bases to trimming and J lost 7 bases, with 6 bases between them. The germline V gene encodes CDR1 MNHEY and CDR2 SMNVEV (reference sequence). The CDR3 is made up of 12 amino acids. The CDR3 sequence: CASSFGGGELFF. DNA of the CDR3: TGTGCCAGCAGTTTCGGGGGCGGGGAGCTGTTTTTT.

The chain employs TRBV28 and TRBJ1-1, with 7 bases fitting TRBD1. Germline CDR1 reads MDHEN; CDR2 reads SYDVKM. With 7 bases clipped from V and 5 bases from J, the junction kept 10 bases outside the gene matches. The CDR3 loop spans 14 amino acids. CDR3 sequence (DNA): TGTGCCAGCACCGAGGAGGGGGCGCGGACTGAAGCTTTCTTT. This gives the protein CASTEEGARTEAFF.

Here the CDR3 DNA reads TGTGCCAGCAGCGTAGGGGGGGATTCAAACTATGGCTACACCTTC. Residues: CASSVGGDSNYGYTF. V is TRBV9 and J is TRBJ1-2; maybe TRBD1 (5 bases). Germline V gene sequence: CDR1 SGDLS, CDR2 YYNGEE. Trimming stripped 0 bases from V and 2 bases from J, with 11 bases between. CDR3 length: 15 amino acids.